This T cell receptor (beta chain) stems from a study of blood T cell repertoires in COVID-19. About the research overall: The United States, Italy and Spain were the sources of the acute and convalescent COVID-19 samples.

Membership in each cohort depended on participant-reported clinical history. The authors' processing: Estimation of nucleated cell counts was performed using reference gene primer amplification. TCRdb's copy holds only in-frame clones and misses some; the assay was immunoSEQ multiplex PCR. The V and J calls and clone size are taken from that table; D and trimming were inferred from the DNA. This sample has just over 300,000 clones, with around 91% found just once. Source material: PBMCs or T cells enriched from blood (not recorded which). This TCR derives from a woman between 35 and 50 years old who had recovered from COVID-19.

CDR3 nucleotides: TGTGCCAGCAGTTTGTCTCCGGGGGGTTCCTATGGCTACACCTTC. Encoded protein: CASSLSPGGSYGYTF. The chain employs TRBV28 and TRBJ1-2, with D perhaps TRBD1 (5 bases). V dropped 3 bases and J dropped 4 bases, with 15 bases sitting between them. The V gene's germline CDR1 is MDHEN and CDR2 SYDVKM. CDR3 length equals 15 residues.